This TCR beta chain was observed in a study of OX40 agonist ivuxolimab in advanced cancers. Overall study: As their treatment, patients were administered ivuxolimab, an agonistic anti-OX40 (CD134) antibody. Hepatocellular carcinoma, melanoma, renal cell or head and neck cancer affected the dose-escalation patients. Study-level findings and limits: In a subset of nonresponders, normalized T-cell clonal expansion was also low.

Patients were ruled out by autoimmune disease history or systemic immunosuppression. Per germline, CDR1 SGHAT and CDR2 FQNNGV. Trimming took off 1 base at V and 7 bases at J, with 2 bases between the two ends. CDR3 length: 11 residues. Data came from immunoSEQ multiplex PCR; TCRdb stores just in-frame clones and leaves some out. The data show roughly 50,000 clones, around four fifths seen once. Comments on this clone: What it binds is unknown.

The clonotype originates from an adult with an advanced solid tumor such as melanoma, head and neck, liver or kidney cancer. The sequences come from CD4+ or CD8+ T cells sorted from blood, collected in a trial of the OX40 agonist ivuxolimab. This sequence joins TRBV11-2 and TRBJ1-3; no reliable D call. The CDR3 is CASSLGNTIYF. CDR3 nucleotides: TGTGCCAGCAGCTTAGGTAACACCATATATTTT.